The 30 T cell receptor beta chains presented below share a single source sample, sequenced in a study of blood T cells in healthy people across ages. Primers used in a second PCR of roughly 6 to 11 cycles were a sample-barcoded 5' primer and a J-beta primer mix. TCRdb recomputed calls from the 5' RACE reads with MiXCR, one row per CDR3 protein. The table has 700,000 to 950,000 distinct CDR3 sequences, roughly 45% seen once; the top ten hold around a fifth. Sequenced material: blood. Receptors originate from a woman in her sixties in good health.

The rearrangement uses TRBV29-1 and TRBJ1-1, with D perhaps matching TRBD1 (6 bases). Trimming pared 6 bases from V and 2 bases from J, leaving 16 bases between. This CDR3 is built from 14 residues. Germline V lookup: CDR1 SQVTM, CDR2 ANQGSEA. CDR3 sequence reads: CSVGAGTTNTEAFF. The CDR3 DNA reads TGCAGCGTCGGTGCCGGGACAACCAACACTGAAGCTTTCTTT.

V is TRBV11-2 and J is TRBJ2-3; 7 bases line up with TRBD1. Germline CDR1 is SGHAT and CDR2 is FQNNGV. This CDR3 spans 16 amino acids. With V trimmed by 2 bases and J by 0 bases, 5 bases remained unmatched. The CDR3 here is CASSLLTGASTDTQYF. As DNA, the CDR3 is TGTGCCAGCAGCTTACTTACAGGGGCCAGCACAGATACGCAGTATTTT.

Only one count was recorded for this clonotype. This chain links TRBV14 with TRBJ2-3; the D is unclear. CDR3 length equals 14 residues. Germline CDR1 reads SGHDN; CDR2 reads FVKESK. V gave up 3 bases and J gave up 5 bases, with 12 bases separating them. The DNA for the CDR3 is TGTGCCAGCAGCCAGTGGCTATCCAGAGATACGCAGTATTTT. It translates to CASSQWLSRDTQYF. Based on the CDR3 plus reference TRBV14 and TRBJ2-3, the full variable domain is EAGVTQFPSHSVIEKGQTVTLRCDPISGHDNLYWYRRVMGKEIKFLLHFVKESKQDESGMPNNRFLAERTGGTYSTLKVQPAELEDSGVYFCASSQWLSRDTQYFGPGTRLTVL.

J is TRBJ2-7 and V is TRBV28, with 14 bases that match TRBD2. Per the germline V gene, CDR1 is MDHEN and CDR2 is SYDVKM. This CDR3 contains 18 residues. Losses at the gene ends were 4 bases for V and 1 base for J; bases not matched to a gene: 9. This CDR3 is CASSSSGLAGGRSYEQYF. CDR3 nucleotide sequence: TGTGCCAGCAGTTCCTCCGGACTAGCGGGGGGCCGGTCCTACGAGCAGTACTTC.

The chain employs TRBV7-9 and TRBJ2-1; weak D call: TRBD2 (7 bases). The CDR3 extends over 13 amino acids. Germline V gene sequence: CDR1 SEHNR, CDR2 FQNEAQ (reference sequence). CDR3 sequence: CASPGGGVHEQFF. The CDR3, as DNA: TGTGCAAGTCCGGGGGGCGGCGTACATGAGCAGTTCTTC.

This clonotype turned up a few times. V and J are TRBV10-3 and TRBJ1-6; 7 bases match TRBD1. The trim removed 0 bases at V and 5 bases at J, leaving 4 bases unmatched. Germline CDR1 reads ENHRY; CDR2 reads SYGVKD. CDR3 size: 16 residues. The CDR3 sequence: CAISESATGDNSPLHF. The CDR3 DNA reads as TGTGCCATCAGTGAGTCGGCAACAGGGGATAATTCACCCCTCCACTTT.

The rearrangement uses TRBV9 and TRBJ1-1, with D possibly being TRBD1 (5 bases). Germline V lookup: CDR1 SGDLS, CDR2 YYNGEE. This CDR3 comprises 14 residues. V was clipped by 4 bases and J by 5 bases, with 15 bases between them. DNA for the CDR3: TGTGCCAGCAGCTCCTCCGGGGCCAGGACTGAAGCTTTCTTT. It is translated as CASSSSGARTEAFF.

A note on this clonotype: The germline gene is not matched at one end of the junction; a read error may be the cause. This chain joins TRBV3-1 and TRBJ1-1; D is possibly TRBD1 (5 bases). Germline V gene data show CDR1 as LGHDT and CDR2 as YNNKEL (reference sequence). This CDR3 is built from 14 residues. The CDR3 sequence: CASSPGPQNTGAFF. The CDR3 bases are TGTGCCAGCAGCCCGGGACCGCAGAACACTGGAGCTTTCTTT. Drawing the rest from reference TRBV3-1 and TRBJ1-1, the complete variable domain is DTAVSQTPKYLVTQMGNDKSIKCEQNLGHDTMYWYKQDSKKFLKIMFSYNNKELIINETVPNRFSPKSPDKAHLNLHINSLELGDSAVYFCASSPGPQNTGAFFGQGTRLTVV.

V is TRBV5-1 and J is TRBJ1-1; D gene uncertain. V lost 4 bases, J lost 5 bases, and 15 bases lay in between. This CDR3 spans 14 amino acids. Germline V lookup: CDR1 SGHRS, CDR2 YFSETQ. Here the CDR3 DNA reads TGCGCCAGCAGCCCCTTGGGTGGGGAGACTGAAGCTTTCTTT. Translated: CASSPLGGETEAFF. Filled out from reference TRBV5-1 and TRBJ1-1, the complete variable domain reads KAGVTQTPRYLIKTRGQQVTLSCSPISGHRSVSWYQQTPGQGLQFLFEYFSETQRNKGNFPGRFSGRQFSNSRSEMNVSTLELGDSALYLCASSPLGGETEAFFGQGTRLTVV.

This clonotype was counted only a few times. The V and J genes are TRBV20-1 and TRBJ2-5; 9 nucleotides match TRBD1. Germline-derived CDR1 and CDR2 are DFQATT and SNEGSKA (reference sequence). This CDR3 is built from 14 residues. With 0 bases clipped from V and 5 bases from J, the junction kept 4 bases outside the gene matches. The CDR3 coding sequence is TGCAGTGCTAGAGAAACAGGGGGCCTGGAGACCCAGTACTTC. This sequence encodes CSARETGGLETQYF.

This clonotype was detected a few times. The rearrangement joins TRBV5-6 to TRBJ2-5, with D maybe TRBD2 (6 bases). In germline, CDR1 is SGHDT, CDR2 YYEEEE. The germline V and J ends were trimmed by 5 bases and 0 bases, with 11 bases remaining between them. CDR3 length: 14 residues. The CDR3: CASRTGTHQETQYF. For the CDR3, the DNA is TGTGCCAGCAGGACCGGGACTCACCAAGAGACCCAGTACTTC.

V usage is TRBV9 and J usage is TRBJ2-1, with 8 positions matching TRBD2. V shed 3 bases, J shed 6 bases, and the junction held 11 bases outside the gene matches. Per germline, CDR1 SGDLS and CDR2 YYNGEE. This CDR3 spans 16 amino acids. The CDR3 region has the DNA TGTGCCAGCAGCGCGGGGGGGGCTAGCAGGGGCAATGAGCAGTTCTTC. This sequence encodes CASSAGGASRGNEQFF.

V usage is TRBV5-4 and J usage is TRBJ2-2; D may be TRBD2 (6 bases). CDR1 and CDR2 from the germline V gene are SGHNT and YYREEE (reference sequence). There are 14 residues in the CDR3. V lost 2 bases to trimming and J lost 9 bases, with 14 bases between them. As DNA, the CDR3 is TGTGCCAGCAGCTTCGAGGGACTGGGAAGGGAGCTGTTTTTT. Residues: CASSFEGLGRELFF.

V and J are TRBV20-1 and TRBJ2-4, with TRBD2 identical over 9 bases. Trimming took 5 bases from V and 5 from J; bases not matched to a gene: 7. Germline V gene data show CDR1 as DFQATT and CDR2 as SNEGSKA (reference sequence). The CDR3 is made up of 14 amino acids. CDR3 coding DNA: TGCAGTGCTGTCGGGACTAGCTCGGAAAACATTCAGTACTTC. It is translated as CSAVGTSSENIQYF.

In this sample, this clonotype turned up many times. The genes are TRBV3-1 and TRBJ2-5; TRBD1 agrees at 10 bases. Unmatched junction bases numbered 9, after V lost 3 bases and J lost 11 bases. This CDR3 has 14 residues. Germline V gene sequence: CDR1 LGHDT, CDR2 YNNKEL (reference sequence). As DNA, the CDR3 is TGTGCCAGCAGCCAGGGGACAGGGGTGAGTGAGCAGTACTTC. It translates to CASSQGTGVSEQYF.

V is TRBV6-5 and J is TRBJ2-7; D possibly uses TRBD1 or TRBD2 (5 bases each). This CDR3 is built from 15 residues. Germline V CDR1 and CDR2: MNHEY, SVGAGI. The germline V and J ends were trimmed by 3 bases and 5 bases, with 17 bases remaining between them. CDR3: CASSYAAYGDHEQYF. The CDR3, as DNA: TGTGCCAGCAGTTATGCGGCGTATGGGGACCACGAGCAGTACTTC.

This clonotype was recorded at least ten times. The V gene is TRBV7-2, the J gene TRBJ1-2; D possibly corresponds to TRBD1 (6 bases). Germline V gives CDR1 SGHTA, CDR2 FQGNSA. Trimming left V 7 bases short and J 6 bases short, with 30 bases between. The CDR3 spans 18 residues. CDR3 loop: CASTRRGLSLGRGHGYTF. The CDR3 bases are TGTGCCAGCACCCGGAGGGGGTTGTCCCTCGGGAGGGGACATGGCTACACCTTC. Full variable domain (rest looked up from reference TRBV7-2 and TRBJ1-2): GAGVSQSPSNKVTEKGKDVELRCDPISGHTALYWYRQSLGQGLEFLIYFQGNSAPDKSGLPSDRFSAERTGGSVSTLTIQRTQQEDSAVYLCASTRRGLSLGRGHGYTFGSGTRLTVV.

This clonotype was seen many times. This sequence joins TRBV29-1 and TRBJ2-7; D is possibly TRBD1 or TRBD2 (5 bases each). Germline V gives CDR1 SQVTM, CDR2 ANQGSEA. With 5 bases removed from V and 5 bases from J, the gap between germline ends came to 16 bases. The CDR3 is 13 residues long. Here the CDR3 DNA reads TGCAGCGTTAAACGGGGCCAGTTCAACGAGCAGTACTTC. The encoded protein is CSVKRGQFNEQYF.

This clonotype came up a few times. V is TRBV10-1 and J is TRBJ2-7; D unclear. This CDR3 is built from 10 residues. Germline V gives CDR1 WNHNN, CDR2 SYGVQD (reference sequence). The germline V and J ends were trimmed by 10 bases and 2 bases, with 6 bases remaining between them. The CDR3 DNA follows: TGCGCCATCCCGCCCTACGAGCAGTACTTC. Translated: CAIPPYEQYF.

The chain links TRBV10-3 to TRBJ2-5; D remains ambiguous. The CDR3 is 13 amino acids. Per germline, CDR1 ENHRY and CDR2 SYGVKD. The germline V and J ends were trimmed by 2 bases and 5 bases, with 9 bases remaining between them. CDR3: CAISEADFETQYF. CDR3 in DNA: TGTGCCATCAGTGAGGCTGACTTTGAGACCCAGTACTTC.

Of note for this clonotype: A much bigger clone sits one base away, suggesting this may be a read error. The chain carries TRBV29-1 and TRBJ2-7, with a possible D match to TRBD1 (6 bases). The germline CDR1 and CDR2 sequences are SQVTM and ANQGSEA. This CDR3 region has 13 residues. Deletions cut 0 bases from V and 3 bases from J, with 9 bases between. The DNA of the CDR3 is TGCAGCGTTGAAGATGTAGGGGGCTACGAGCAGTACTTC. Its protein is CSVEDVGGYEQYF.

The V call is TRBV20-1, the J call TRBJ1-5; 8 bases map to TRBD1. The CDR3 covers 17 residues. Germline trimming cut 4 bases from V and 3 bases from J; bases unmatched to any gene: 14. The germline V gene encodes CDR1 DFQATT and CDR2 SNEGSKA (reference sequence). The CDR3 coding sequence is TGCAGTGCTACCCCGGGACAGGCGGTGATGAACAATCAGCCCCAGCATTTT. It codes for CSATPGQAVMNNQPQHF.

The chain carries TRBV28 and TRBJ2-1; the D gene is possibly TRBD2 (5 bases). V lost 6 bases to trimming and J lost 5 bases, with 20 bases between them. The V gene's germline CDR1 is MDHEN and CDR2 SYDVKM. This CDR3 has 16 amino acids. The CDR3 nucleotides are TGTGCCAGCAGCTCCTTTGGACTGCCTTCCAACAATGAGCAGTTCTTC. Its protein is CASSSFGLPSNNEQFF.

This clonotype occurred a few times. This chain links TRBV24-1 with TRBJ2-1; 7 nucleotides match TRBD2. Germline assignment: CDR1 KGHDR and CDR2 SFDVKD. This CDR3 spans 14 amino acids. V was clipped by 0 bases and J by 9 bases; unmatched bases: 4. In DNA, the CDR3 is TGTGCCACCAGTGATTTGGGGGGGGGTGGTGAGCAGTTCTTC. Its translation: CATSDLGGGGEQFF.

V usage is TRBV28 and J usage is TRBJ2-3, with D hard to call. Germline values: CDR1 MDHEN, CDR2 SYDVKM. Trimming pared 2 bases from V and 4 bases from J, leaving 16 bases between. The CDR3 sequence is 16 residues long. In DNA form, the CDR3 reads TGTGCCAGCAGTTTAAGTGACGTAGGTCTCTCAGATACGCAGTATTTT. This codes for CASSLSDVGLSDTQYF. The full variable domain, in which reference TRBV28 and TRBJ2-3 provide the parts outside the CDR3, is DVKVTQSSRYLVKRTGEKVFLECVQDMDHENMFWYRQDPGLGLRLIYFSYDVKMKEKGDIPEGYSVSREKKERFSLILESASTNQTSMYLCASSLSDVGLSDTQYFGPGTRLTVL.

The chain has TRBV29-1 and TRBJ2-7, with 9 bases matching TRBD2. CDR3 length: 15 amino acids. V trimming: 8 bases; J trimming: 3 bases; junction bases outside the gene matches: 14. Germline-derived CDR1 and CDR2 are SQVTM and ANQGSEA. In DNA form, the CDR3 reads TGCAGCCCTGACCCATTAGCGGGAGATGACTACGAGCAGTACTTC. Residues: CSPDPLAGDDYEQYF.

The CDR3 region is CASRRHPHTEAFF. CDR3 nucleotides: TGTGCCAGCAGGCGACACCCCCACACTGAAGCTTTCTTT. The rearrangement links TRBV6-5 to TRBJ1-1; D is unclear. This CDR3 region has 13 residues. Germline assignment: CDR1 MNHEY and CDR2 SVGAGI. Trimming removed 6 bases at V and 3 bases at J, with 11 bases between.

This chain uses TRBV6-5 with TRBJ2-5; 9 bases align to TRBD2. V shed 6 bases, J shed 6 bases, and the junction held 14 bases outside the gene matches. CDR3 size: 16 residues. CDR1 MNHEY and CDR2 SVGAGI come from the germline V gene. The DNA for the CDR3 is TGTGCCAGCAGAGGACTAGCGAGCCCGGGGGAGAAGACCCAGTACTTC. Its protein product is CASRGLASPGEKTQYF.

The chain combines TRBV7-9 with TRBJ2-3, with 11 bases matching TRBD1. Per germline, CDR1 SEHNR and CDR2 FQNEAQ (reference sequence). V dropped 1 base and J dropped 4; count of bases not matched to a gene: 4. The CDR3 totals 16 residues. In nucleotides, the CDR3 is TGTGCCAGCAGCTTAGGCGGGACAGGGGGTGCAGATACGCAGTATTTT. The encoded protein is CASSLGGTGGADTQYF.

CDR3 nucleotide sequence: TGTGCCAGCAGTGTTCGGGGGGCCTGGGAGACCCAGTACTTC. Its translation is CASSVRGAWETQYF. The chain combines TRBV12-3 or TRBV12-4 with TRBJ2-5, with D maybe TRBD2 (7 bases). This CDR3 contains 14 residues. Trimming left V 5 bases short and J 5 bases short, with 15 bases between.